This paragraph covers one T cell receptor (beta chain) sequence. Its cognate antigen has yet to be identified. Base qualities are not recorded, but no much larger clone differs from it by a single base. Libraries were prepared through 5' RACE. The instrument given in TCRdb is Illumina HiSeq 2500. A second roughly 6 to 11 cycle PCR used a sample-barcoded 5' primer and a J-beta primer mix. A unique molecular identifier was introduced onto each TCR beta cDNA molecule by a template-switch 5' adaptor carrying 12 random nucleotides. At least 2.5 million CDR3-containing paired-end reads were obtained from each sample. First-strand cDNA synthesis was performed from all RNA using the Mint cDNA synthesis kit, with priming by a TRBC-specific oligonucleotide. All cDNA was treated with uracil-DNA glycosylase and then went through a first 18-cycle PCR with the universal primers M1SS and BC2_uni_R. The study's own analysis went as follows. For normalization, 1 million high-quality reads, each with a distinct molecular identifier, were randomly selected from each sample. Reads sharing molecular identifiers were discarded rather than binned into consensus sequences. MiTCR, with a Q25 quality threshold and the strictest error-elimination algorithm, was used for CDR3 identification, clonotype clustering and error correction. A nonparametric unseen species model with Euler transformation was used to estimate lower-bound total TCR beta diversity. TCRdb's own reprocessing of the public reads used fastp at Q25 and MiXCR and kept productive beta chains. CDR3 protein sequences are deduplicated, and each keeps its most common genes and DNA. TCRdb, rather than the study authors, made the V and J calls. The sample data list under 2,000,000 distinct CDR3 sequences, and 49% of these were observed just once. The top ten hold less than 2.5% of the sample.

Systemically healthy Caucasian individuals from Russia, 39 in total and aged roughly 6 to 95 years, were included as donors. Around 9.8 milliliters of peripheral blood were collected from each donor into EDTA-treated Vacutainer tubes. Ficoll-Paque density-gradient centrifugation was used to isolate PBMCs, with at least 7 million obtained per sample. Trizol reagent was used to extract total RNA from the PBMCs, yielding at least 5.5 micrograms per sample. For every donor, an aliquot of PBMCs went through flow cytometry to measure the percentages of naive CD45RAhigh/CD27high T cells. The record originates from a study of blood T cells in healthy people across ages (dated by TCRdb to the mid-2010s). Concerning the study at large: In model experiments, roughly one uniquely barcoded TCR beta cDNA molecule per two T cells was captured by template switching. The donors were split into four age groups: young (average about 15 years), middle-aged (around 40), aged (62) and long-lived (over 80). The study analyzed two additional independent replicas of 1 million unique cDNA reads from the same blood draw for two donors, one aged 18 to 30 and one aged 80 or older. To avoid experimental bias, donors of different ages were randomly spread across the sequencing lanes. The study measured age-related changes in TCR beta repertoire diversity using deep sequencing normalized with unique cDNA molecular identifiers. Broader findings and caveats from the paper: Because the CMV infection status of the donors was unknown, age-related changes in expanded clonotypes may potentially have been confounded. Total diversity estimates from one million sequenced T cells were considered lower bounds and underestimates. There was a strong correlation between observed TCR beta diversity and the percentage of naive T cells measured by flow cytometry. Compared with the aged group, more naive CD4+ T cells, fewer expanded clones and increased TCR diversity were shown by the long-lived group, suggesting age selection. Observed TCR beta diversity per million T cells fell roughly linearly with age, and a significant reduction was already apparent by age about 38. Conclusive comparison of naive and antigen-experienced compartments was prevented by the profiling of bulk unsorted PBMCs.

From cysteine to phenylalanine, the CDR3 is 15 amino acids long. The CDR3 DNA has 45 bases and is translated from base 1. V loses 5 bases, J loses 7 bases, and the germline ends lie 18 bases apart. As encoded in the germline V gene, CDR1 is SGHTA while CDR2 is FQGNSA. The receptor was derived from a woman between 40 and 50 years old in good health. The sequenced sample consisted of blood. The chain is assembled from TRBV7-2 and TRBJ1-5, with a weak D call of TRBD1 (6 bases match). The CDR3 here reads CASSPTRGAEQPQHF. The DNA sequence reads TGTGCCAGCAGCCCGACCCGGGGGGCGGAACAGCCCCAGCATTTT.